These T cell receptor beta chains were read from a single sample in a study of T-cell reconstitution after alpha-beta-depleted transplantation in children. TCRdb processed the PCR reads anew with MiXCR; each CDR3 protein has one entry. The table has 150,000 to 250,000 distinct CDR3 sequences, roughly 15% seen once. The sample consisted of PBMCs from the stem cell graft donor, taken from the stem cell graft. Source of these receptors: a human donor who donated a stem cell graft to a child with acute lymphoblastic leukemia. Each CDR3 is given with its conserved first and last residue. The order of the fields is clone size, V gene, CDR3 protein. Size values are once, few and many counts, or a class for expanded clones, and some rows have none.

>many|TRBV27
CASTSRGEAGANVLTF
>NA|TRBV7-8
CASSLGFLGGREQYF
>many|TRBV12-3/TRBV12-4
CASSIAEEWGVTSGRDEQYF
>few|TRBV6-5
CASSYRGLAGGQLDTDTQYF
>NA|TRBV24-1
CATSDSRALAGAQETQYF
>many|TRBV11-3
CASSLASGTGALEQYF
>many|TRBV5-6
CASSLRLVYQETQYF
>many|TRBV20-1
CSARDHGLAGSSYNEQFF
>many|TRBV12-3/TRBV12-4
CASTLGLAGNNEQFF
>once|TRBV7-9
CASSLQRLTNEQFF
>many|TRBV20-1
CSARRTRPGELFF
>many|TRBV4-1
CASSQDLDRADTEAFF
>NA|TRBV12-3/TRBV12-4
CASSSQGTPSYEQYF
>NA|TRBV12-3/TRBV12-4
CASSFNPGQGTQKSGFSGANVLTF
>NA|TRBV7-8
CASRRLAGGNEQFF
>many|TRBV5-5
CASSLGQSYEQYF
>many|TRBV7-9
CASSSVSGVDTGELFF
>many|TRBV27
CASSLTSGNYEQYF
>many|TRBV10-3
CAISETNQPQHF
>few|TRBV24-1
CATSDPEGPDTQYF
>few|TRBV20-1
CSARPGTSGRSPLGEQFF
>many|TRBV30
CAWTGGVGYGYTF
>many|TRBV12-3/TRBV12-4
CASSRDSYEQYF
>NA|TRBV6-5
CASSTKMTGGDTEAFF
>NA|TRBV5-5
CASSSQGAQGQPQHF
>many|TRBV18
CASSPPDWASGRREQFF
>many|TRBV20-1
CSARVGLAEGEQYF